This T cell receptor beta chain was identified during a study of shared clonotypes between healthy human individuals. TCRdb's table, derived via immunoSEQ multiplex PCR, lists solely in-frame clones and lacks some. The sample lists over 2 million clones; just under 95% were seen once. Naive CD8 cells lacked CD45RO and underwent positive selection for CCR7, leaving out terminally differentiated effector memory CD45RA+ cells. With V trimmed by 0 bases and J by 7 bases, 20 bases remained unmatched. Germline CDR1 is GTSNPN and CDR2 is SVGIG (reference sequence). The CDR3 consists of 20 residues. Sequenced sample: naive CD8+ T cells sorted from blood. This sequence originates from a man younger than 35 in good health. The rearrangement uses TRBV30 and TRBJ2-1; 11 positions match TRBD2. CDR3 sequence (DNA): TGTGCCTGGAGTGTAGCTCCTATACAAAGGGCTAGCGGGAGGTGGAATGAGCAGTTCTTC. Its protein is CAWSVAPIQRASGRWNEQFF. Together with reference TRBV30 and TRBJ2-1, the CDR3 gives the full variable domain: SQTIHQWPATLVQPVGSPLSLECTVEGTSNPNLYWYRQAAGRGLQLLFYSVGIGQISSEVPQNLSASRPQDRQFILSSKKLLLSDSGFYLCAWSVAPIQRASGRWNEQFFGPGTRLTVL.